The source of this T cell receptor beta chain is a study of naive and memory T cell subsets. V was shortened by 2 bases and J by 8 bases, with 10 bases between the two germline ends. Per the germline V gene, CDR1 is WSHSY and CDR2 is SAAADI. The CDR3 totals 13 residues. RNA was extracted from 2.5 ml of whole blood of healthy adults. In its sample, this clonotype ranks as medium-sized. Blood and skin TCR RNA was reverse transcribed with alpha and beta constant primers. MiXCR, applied by TCRdb to the 5' RACE reads, yields one record per CDR3 protein. The table lists about 22,000 distinct CDR3 sequences, approximately 3.9% of them singletons.

The chain carries TRBV10-2 and TRBJ2-1, with D perhaps TRBD1 (6 bases). The receptor was isolated from a male donor in good health. This CDR3 reads CASSEGTGYEQFF. Written as DNA, the CDR3 is TGCGCCAGCAGTGAGGGAACAGGGTATGAGCAGTTCTTC.